This TCR beta chain is from a study of T cell responses to AZD1222 COVID-19 vaccine (dated by TCRdb to the early 2020s). Regarding the study in general: Because spike-specific TCR depth and breadth did not differ between the two schedules, AZD1222 recipients who got a second dose at roughly 4 weeks were pooled with those who got a second dose at roughly 12 weeks. Enrollment into the trials was organized by age into subgroups of 18-55, 56-69 and 70-plus years, and those subgroups contained about 160, 30 and 59 TCR-sequenced participants, respectively. TCR sequencing was performed for roughly 240 trial participants, of whom roughly 200 were given two doses of AZD1222 and about 25 were given two doses of MenACWY control vaccine.

Comments on this clone: Its antigen specificity is not known. No much larger clonotype is one base removed from it; base qualities were not supplied.

The research as a whole found: The whole spike protein was spanned by vaccine-associated CD4 TCRs, and dominant responses were seen in regions 160-218 and 743-854. Most participants were white British and females outnumbered males, and the authors suggested that clonal diversity may have been underestimated. Because no samples from the day 14 peak response were available, repertoires could be characterized only after the peak T cell response. Conclusions about previously exposed vaccinees are limited, since just six AZD1222 recipients were seropositive for SARS-CoV-2 at baseline. Spike-specific TCR breadth and depth rose significantly after two AZD1222 doses compared with day 0 and with MenACWY recipients. In the small 56-69-year group, the increase in depth fell short of significance, most likely because of low power. Epitopes outside the regions mutated in the B.1.351 and B.1.1.7 variants were reportedly recognized by nearly half of the unique spike-specific TCRs.

In the germline V gene, CDR1 corresponds to MRHNA and CDR2 to SNTAGT. The CDR3 goes from the cysteine to the phenylalanine over 15 residues. The kept DNA is CDR3 alone, 45 bases in frame from the first base. The junction shows trimming of 0 bases on V and 5 bases on J, and the gene matches do not reach 6 bases of it. This specimen's time point label, per the study, means: baseline before first vaccination. The vaccinee samples were drawn from two UK trials, COV001 and COV002, one of which was a single-blind randomized controlled phase 2/3 trial testing AZD1222 (ChAdOx1 nCoV-19) in healthy adults. For TCRbeta chain sequencing, PBMC samples from trial participants were taken at day 0 and at day 28 after the second dose. The CDR3 regions of human TCRbeta chains were subjected to immunosequencing. In the source study's methods: TCRs in the repertoires were matched against a reference library of SARS-CoV-2-specific TCRs that had been generated with the MIRA antigen-specificity platform. Breadth was defined as the fraction of unique TCRs that were SARS-CoV-2-associated. Depth was defined as the fraction of total T cells that were SARS-CoV-2-associated. Each spike-specific TCR was assigned to its reactive spike region and to a CD4 or CD8 class using the MIRA data. Log10-transformed breadth and depth values were compared by one-way ANOVA with Sidak's multiple comparisons tests. Drawn from immuneACCESS, this table holds only the in-frame rearrangements with V and J called that TCRdb kept. Clones are partly lost; checked studies trace under half to an unresolved V gene and leave the rest unexplained. For V, J and clone size, that table is used; D and trimming come from the DNA. The table for this sample lists roughly 150,000 clones; approximately 90% of them were counted only once. The ten top clones hold approximately 4.7% of the sample.

The receptor was isolated from an adult in good health. The sequences come from peripheral blood, collected on day 0 of AZD1222 vaccination. Rearrangement joined TRBV6-4 to TRBJ2-5, and 7 junction bases match TRBD1. The encoded CDR3 is CASSDSKGADETQYF. The bases are TGTGCCAGCAGTGACTCGAAGGGGGCTGATGAGACCCAGTACTTC.